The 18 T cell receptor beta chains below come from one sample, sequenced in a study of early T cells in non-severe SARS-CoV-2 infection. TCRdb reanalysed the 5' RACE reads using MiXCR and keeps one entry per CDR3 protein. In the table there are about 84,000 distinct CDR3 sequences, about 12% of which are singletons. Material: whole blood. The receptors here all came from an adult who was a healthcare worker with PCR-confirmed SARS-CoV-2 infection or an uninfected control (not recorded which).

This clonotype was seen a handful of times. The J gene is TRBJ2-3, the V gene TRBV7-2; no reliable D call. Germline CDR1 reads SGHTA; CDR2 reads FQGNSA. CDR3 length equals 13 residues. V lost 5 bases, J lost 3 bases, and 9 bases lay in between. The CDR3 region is CASSLMLTDTQYF. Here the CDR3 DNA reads TGTGCCAGCAGCCTTATGCTAACAGATACGCAGTATTTT.

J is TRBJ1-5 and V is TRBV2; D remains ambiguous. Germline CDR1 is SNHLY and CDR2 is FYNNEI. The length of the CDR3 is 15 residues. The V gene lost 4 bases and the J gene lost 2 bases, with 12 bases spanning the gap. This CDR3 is CASSVFGVGNQPQHF. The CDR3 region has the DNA TGTGCCAGCAGTGTTTTCGGGGTTGGCAATCAGCCCCAGCATTTT.

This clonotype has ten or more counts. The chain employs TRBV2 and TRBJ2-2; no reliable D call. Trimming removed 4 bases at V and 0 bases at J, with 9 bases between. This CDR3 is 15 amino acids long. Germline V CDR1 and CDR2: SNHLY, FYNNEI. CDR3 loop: CASSVFEANTGELFF. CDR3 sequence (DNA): TGTGCCAGCAGTGTATTTGAAGCGAACACCGGGGAGCTGTTTTTT.

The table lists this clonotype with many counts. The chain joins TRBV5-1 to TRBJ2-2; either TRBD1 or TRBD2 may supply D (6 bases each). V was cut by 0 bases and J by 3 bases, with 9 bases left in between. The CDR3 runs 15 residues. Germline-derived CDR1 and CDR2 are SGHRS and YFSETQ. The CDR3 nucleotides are TGCGCCAGCAGCTTGGCCGGGGGCGACACCGGGGAGCTGTTTTTT. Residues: CASSLAGGDTGELFF.

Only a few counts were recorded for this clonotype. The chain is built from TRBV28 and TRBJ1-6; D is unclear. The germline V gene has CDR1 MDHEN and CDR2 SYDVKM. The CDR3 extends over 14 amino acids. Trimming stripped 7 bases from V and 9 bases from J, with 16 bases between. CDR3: CASTPSLPSSPLHF. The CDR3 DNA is TGTGCCAGCACCCCCTCCCTTCCGAGTTCACCCCTCCACTTT.

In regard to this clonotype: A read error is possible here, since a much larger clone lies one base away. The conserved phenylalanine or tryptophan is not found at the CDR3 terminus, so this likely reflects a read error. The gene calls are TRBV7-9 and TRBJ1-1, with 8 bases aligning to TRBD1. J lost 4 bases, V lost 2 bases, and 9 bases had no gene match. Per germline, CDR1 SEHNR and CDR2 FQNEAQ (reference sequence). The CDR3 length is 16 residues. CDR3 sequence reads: CASSLPRGPAGTEAFL. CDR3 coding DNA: TGTGCCAGCAGCTTACCCAGGGGGCCGGCGGGCACTGAAGCTTTCTTA.

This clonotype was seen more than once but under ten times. DNA of the CDR3: TGTGCCAGCAGCGGGCCAACTGTCGGGAACGAGCAGTACTTC. The encoded protein is CASSGPTVGNEQYF. The J gene is TRBJ2-7, the V gene TRBV5-6; D possibly corresponds to TRBD2 (5 bases). CDR3 length: 14 amino acids. V dropped 4 bases and J dropped 5 bases, with 16 bases sitting between them. The germline V gene has CDR1 SGHDT and CDR2 YYEEEE.

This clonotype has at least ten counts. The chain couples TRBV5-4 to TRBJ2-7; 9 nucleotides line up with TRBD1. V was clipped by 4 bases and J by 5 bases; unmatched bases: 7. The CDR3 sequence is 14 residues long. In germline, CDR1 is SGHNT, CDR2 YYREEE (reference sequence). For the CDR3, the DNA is TGTGCCAGCAGCCCCAGGGGACAGGGCCACGAGCAGTACTTC. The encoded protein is CASSPRGQGHEQYF.

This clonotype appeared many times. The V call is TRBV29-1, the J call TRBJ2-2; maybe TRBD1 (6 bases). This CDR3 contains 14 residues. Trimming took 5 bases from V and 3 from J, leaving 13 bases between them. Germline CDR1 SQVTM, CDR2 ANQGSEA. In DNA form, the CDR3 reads TGCAGCGTTCGGGGACACGAATACACCGGGGAGCTGTTTTTT. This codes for CSVRGHEYTGELFF.

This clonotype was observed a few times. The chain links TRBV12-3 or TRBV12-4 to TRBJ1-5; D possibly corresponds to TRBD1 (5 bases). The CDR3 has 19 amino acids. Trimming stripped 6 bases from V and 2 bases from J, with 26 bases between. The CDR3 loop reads CASSTKPTWGSLGNQPQHF. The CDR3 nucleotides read TGTGCCAGCAGCACAAAACCTACATGGGGGAGTCTGGGCAATCAGCCCCAGCATTTT.

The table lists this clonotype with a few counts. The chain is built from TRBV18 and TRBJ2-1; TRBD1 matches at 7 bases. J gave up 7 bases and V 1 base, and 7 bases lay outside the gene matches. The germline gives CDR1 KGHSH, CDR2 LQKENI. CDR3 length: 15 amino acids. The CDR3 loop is CASSPQGAIMNEQFF. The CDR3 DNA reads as TGTGCCAGCTCACCACAGGGGGCAATTATGAATGAGCAGTTCTTC.

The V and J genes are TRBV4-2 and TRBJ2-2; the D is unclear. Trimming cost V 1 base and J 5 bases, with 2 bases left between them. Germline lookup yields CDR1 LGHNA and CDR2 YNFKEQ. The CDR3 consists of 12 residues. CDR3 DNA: TGTGCCAGCAGCCAAGCGACCGGGGAGCTGTTTTTT. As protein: CASSQATGELFF.

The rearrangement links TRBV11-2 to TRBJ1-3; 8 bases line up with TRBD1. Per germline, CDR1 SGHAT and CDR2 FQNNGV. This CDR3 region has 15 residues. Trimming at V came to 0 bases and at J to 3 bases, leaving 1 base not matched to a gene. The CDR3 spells CASSLDGQGGNTIYF. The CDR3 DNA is TGTGCCAGCAGCTTAGACGGACAGGGTGGAAACACCATATATTTT.

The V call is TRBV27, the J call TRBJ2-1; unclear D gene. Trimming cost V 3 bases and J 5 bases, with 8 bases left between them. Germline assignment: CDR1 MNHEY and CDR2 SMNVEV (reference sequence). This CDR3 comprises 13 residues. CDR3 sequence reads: CASSLSLNNEQFF. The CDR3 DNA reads TGTGCCAGCAGTTTGAGTCTTAACAATGAGCAGTTCTTC.

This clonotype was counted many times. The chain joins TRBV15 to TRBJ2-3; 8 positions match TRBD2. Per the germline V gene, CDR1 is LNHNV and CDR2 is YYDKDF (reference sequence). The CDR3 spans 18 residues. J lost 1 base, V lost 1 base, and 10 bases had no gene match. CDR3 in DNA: TGTGCCACCAGCAGAGGGGGGAGCGGGAGTTTGGGCACAGATACGCAGTATTTT. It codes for CATSRGGSGSLGTDTQYF.

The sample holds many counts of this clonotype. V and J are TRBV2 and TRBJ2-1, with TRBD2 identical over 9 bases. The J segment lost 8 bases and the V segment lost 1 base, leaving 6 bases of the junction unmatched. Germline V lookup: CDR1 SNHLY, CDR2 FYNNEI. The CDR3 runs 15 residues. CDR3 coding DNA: TGTGCCAGCAGTGAAGGTGGGACTAGCCTCGATGAGCAGTTCTTC. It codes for CASSEGGTSLDEQFF.

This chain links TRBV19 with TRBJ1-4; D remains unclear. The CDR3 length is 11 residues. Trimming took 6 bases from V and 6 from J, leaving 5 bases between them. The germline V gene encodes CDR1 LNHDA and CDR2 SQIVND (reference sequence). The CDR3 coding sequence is TGTGCCAGTAGAGTCTATGAAAAACTGTTTTTT. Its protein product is CASRVYEKLFF.

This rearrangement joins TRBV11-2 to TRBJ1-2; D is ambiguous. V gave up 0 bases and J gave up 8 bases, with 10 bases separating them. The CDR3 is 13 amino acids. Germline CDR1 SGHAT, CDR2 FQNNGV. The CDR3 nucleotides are TGTGCCAGCAGCTTAGATTTAAATGGCGGCTACACCTTC. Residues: CASSLDLNGGYTF.